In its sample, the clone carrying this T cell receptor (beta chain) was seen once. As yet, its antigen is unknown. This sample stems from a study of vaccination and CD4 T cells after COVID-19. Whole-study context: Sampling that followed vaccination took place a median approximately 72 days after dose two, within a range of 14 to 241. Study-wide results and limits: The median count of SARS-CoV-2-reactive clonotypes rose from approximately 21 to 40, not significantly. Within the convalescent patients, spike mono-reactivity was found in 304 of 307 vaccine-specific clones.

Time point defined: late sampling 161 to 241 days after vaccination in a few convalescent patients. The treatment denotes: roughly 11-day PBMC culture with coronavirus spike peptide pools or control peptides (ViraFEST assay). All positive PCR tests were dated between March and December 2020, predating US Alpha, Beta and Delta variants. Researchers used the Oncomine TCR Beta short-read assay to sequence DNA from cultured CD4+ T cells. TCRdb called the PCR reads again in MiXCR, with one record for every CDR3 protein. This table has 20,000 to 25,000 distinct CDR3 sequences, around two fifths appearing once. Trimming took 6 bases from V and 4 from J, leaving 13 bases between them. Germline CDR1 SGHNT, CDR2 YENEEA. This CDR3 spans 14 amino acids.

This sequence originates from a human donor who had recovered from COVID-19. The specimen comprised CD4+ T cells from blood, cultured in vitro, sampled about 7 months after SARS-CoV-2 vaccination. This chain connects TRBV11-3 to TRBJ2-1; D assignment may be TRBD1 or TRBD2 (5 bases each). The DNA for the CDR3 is TGTGCCAGCAGTCCCGGGACGCGGTACAATGAGCAGTTCTTC. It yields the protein CASSPGTRYNEQFF.